This TCR beta chain was profiled in a study of cytomegalovirus exposure and HLA in healthy donors. Study summary: Assignment to the Caucasian-associated ancestry cluster applied to more than 75% of the roughly 410 genotyped donors. Whole-study findings and limits: Productive status was seen about 90% or about 30% of the time for most TCR beta V segments in an earlier analysis. A later analysis showed HLA-associated TCR beta chains outstripping equally common others in clonal expansion. A later analysis associated 16,951 TCR beta sequences with HLA alleles at a 0.05 false discovery rate.

On this clone: Its antigen is unknown.

PCR was performed using 60 Vbeta and 13 Jbeta primers. Measured with immunoSEQ multiplex PCR; TCRdb has only the in-frame clones, and not every one. Among more than 150,000 clones, 84% were seen once, and the ten largest hold 0.95% to 1.5%. Material for sequencing was PBMCs. This TCR was sampled from a girl aged 2-9 years in good health and CMV-seropositive.

The CDR3 coding sequence is TGCGCCAGCAGTGGACTCAACAACTCCTACGAGCAGTACTTC. This codes for CASSGLNNSYEQYF. The chain joins TRBV10-1 to TRBJ2-5; D is undetermined. The assigned J gene may be wrong: the sequence end matches TRBJ2-7 better. CDR1 and CDR2 (germline): WNHNN, SYGVQD (reference sequence). The CDR3 contains 14 residues.